This TCR beta chain is from a study of blood T cells in healthy people across ages. Germline-derived CDR1 and CDR2 are KGHSH and LQKENI. V was shortened by 3 bases and J by 1 base, with 12 bases between the two germline ends. This CDR3 is 15 amino acids long. Alongside a J-beta primer mix, a sample-barcoded 5' primer served in a second PCR lasting roughly 7 to 11 cycles. No fewer than 3 million CDR3-containing paired-end reads came from each sample. From the 5' RACE reads, TCRdb called clonotypes with MiXCR, one entry per CDR3 protein. The sample carries 910,000 or so distinct CDR3 sequences, roughly 50% recorded once.

The sample taken for sequencing was blood. The chain has TRBV18 and TRBJ1-1; D might be TRBD1 (6 bases). The source is a woman aged 55-69 years in good health. This CDR3 is CASSPDRTENTEAFF. In DNA form, the CDR3 reads TGTGCCAGCTCACCTGATAGGACAGAGAACACTGAAGCTTTCTTT.